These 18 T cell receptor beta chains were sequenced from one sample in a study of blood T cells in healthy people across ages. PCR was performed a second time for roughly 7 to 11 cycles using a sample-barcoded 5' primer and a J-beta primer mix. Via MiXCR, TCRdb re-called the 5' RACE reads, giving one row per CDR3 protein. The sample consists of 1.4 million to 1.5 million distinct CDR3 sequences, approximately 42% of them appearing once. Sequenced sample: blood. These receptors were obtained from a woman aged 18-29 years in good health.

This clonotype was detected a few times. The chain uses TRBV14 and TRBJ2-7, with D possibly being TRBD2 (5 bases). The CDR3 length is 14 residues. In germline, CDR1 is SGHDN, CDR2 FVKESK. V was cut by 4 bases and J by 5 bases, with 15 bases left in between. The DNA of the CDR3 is TGTGCCAGCAGCCCCGGGATGCTTTATCACGAGCAGTACTTC. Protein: CASSPGMLYHEQYF.

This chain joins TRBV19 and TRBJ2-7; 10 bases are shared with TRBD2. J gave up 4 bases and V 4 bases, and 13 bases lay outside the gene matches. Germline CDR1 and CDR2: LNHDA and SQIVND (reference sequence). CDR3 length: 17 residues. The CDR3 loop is CASSKSALASGSYEQYF. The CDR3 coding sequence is TGTGCCAGTAGTAAGTCGGCCCTCGCTAGCGGGAGTTACGAGCAGTACTTC.

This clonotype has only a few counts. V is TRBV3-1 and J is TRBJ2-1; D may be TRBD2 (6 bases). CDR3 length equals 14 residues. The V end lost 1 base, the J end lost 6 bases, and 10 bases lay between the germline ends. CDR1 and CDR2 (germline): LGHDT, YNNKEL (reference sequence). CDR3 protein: CASSQGGVVNEQFF. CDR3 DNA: TGTGCCAGCAGCCAAGGGGGGGTGGTCAATGAGCAGTTCTTC.

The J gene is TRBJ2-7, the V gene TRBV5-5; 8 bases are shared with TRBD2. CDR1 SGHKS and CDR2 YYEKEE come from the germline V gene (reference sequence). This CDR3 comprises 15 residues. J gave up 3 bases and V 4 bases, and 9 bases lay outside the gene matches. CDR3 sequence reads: CASSPTGSGVYEQYF. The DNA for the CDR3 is TGTGCCAGCAGCCCGACGGGTAGCGGGGTCTACGAGCAGTACTTC. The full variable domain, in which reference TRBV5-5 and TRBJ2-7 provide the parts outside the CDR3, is DAGVTQSPTHLIKTRGQQVTLRCSPISGHKSVSWYQQVLGQGPQFIFQYYEKEERGRGNFPDRFSARQFPNYSSELNVNALLLGDSALYLCASSPTGSGVYEQYFGPGTRLTVT.

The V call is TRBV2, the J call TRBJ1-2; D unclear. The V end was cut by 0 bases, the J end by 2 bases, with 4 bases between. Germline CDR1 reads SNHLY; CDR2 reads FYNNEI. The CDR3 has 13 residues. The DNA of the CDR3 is TGTGCCAGCAGTGAAGCCCGGAACTATGGCTACACCTTC. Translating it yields CASSEARNYGYTF.

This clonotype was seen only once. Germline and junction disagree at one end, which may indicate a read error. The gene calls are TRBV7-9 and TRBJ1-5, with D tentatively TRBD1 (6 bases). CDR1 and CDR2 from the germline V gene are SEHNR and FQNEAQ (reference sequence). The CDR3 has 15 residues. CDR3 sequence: CASSSGGPSKQPQHF. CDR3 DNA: TGTGCCAGCAGCTCGGGGGGGCCAAGCAAACAGCCCCAGCATTTT.

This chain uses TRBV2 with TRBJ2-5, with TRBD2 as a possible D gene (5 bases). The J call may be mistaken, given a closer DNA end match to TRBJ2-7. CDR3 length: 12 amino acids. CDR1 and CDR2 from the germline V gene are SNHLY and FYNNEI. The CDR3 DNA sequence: TGTGCCAGCCGGCCTAGCAAGGCCGAGCAGTACTTC. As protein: CASRPSKAEQYF.

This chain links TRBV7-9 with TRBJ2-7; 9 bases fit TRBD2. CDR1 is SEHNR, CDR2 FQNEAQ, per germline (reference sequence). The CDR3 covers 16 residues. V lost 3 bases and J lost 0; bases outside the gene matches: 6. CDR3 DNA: TGTGCCAGCAGCTTGTCTAGCGGGACCCTCTCCTACGAGCAGTACTTC. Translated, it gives CASSLSSGTLSYEQYF.

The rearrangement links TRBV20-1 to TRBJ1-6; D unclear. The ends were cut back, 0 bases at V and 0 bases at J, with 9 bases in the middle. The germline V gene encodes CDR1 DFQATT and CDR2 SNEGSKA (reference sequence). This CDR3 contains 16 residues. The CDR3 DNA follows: TGCAGTGCTAGAGATCTTACGAGCTCCTATAATTCACCCCTCCACTTT. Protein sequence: CSARDLTSSYNSPLHF.

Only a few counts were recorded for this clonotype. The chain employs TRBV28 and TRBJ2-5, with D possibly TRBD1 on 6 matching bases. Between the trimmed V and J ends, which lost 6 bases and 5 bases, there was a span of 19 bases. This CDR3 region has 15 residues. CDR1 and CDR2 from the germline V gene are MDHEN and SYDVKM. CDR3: CASSPQGLIFETQYF. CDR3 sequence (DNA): TGTGCCAGCAGCCCACAGGGTTTGATATTTGAGACCCAGTACTTC.

The CDR3 protein is CASSSLGLAGPQETQYF. DNA for the CDR3: TGTGCCAGCAGCTCCCTCGGACTAGCGGGGCCCCAAGAGACCCAGTACTTC. The J gene is TRBJ2-5, the V gene TRBV6-1; TRBD2 agrees at 12 bases. The CDR3 consists of 17 residues. Germline V gene sequence: CDR1 MNHNS, CDR2 SASEGT. V was clipped by 6 bases and J by 1 base; unmatched bases: 9.

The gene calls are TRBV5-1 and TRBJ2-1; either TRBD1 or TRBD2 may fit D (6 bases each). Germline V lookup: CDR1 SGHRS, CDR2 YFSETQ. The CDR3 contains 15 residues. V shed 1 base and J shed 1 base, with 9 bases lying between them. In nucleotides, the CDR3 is TGCGCCAGCAGCTTGAGGGGGGTGTCCTACAATGAGCAGTTCTTC. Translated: CASSLRGVSYNEQFF.

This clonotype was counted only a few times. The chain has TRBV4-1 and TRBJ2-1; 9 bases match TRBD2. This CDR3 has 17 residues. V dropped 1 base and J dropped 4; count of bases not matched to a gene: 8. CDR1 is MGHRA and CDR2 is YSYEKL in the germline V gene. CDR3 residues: CASSQGGGAGGYNEQFF. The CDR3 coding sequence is TGCGCCAGCAGCCAAGGTGGAGGAGCGGGAGGATACAATGAGCAGTTCTTC.

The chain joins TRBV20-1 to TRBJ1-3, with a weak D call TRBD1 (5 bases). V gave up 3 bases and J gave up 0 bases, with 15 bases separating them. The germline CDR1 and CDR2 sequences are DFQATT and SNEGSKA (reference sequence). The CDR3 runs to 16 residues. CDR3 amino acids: CSAREGISFSGNTIYF. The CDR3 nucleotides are TGCAGTGCTAGGGAGGGGATCTCCTTCTCTGGAAACACCATATATTTT.

CDR3 DNA sequence: TGCAGTGCTAGAGGTGCCCTGTCGTTACGGACCTACAATGAGCAGTTCTTC. Residues: CSARGALSLRTYNEQFF. The V and J genes are TRBV20-1 and TRBJ2-1; D unclear. Germline CDR1 is DFQATT and CDR2 is SNEGSKA (reference sequence). V lost 1 base to trimming and J lost 2 bases, with 18 bases between them. The CDR3 is 17 amino acids.

This CDR3 is CASSLVGPEWENTEAFF. CDR3 bases: TGTGCCAGCAGCTTAGTCGGCCCCGAATGGGAGAACACTGAAGCTTTCTTT. The J gene is TRBJ1-1, the V gene TRBV7-8, with D hard to call. Looked up from germline, CDR1 is SGHVS and CDR2 is FQNEAQ. The CDR3 extends over 17 amino acids. Trimming shortened V by 1 base and J by 1 base, and 16 bases separated the two germline ends.

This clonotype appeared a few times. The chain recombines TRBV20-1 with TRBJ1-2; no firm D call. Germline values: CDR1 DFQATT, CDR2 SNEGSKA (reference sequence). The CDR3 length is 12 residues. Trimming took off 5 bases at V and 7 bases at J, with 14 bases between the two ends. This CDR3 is CSAPPSYGGYTF. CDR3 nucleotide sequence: TGCAGTGCTCCTCCTTCGTATGGTGGCTACACCTTC.

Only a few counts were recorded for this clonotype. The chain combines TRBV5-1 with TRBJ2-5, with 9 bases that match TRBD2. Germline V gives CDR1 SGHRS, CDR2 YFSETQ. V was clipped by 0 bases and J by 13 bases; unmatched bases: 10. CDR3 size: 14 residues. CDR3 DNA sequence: TGCGCCAGCAGCTTGGTCTCAGGCGGGAGGGCCGTGTACTTC. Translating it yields CASSLVSGGRAVYF.